This T cell receptor beta chain stems from a study of PD-1 blockade in classical Hodgkin lymphoma. Germline values: CDR1 SGHTA, CDR2 FQGNSA. Trimming took off 8 bases at V and 0 bases at J, with 10 bases between the two ends. The CDR3 totals 14 residues. Time point reported: cycle 4 day 1 (C4D1), after more than 5 weeks of nivolumab. Every single patient, without exception, relapsed after autologous stem cell transplantation, and brentuximab vedotin exposure varied. Only in-frame clones appear in the TCRdb table, and some are missing; sequencing was by immunoSEQ multiplex PCR. Found here are around 53,000 clones, about 75% of them singletons; the top ten hold 9.5% to 15%.

This receptor was identified in a human donor with classical Hodgkin lymphoma. This chain connects TRBV7-2 to TRBJ2-2; D not resolved. Specimen: peripheral blood mononuclear cells (PBMCs), collected before the fourth cycle of nivolumab. In nucleotides, the CDR3 is TGTGCCAGCCACCCAGATTCGAACACCGGGGAGCTGTTTTTT. Protein product: CASHPDSNTGELFF.